The clone carrying this T cell receptor (beta chain) was seen many times. The data belong to a study of T cells in Graves' hyperthyroidism and ophthalmopathy. The CDR3 length is 17 residues. V lost 2 bases and J lost 4; bases outside the gene matches: 9. The germline V gene encodes CDR1 MNHEY and CDR2 SMNVEV (reference sequence). Uncontrolled infection, other autoimmune disease, pregnancy or lactation barred patients from enrollment. Amplification targeted TCR beta CDR3 regions from RNA transcripts. A set of HTBI primers served as the primers for a first-round RT-PCR of the TCR CDR3. From the multiplex PCR reads, TCRdb called clonotypes with MiXCR, one entry per CDR3 protein. The sample includes 390,000 or so distinct CDR3 sequences, about 14% of them seen just once.

This TCR was sampled from a man aged 18-30 years with Graves' ophthalmopathy. This rearrangement joins TRBV27 to TRBJ2-1; 9 nucleotides match TRBD2. Sample: blood. The CDR3: CASSLESGRTLYNEQFF. For the CDR3, the DNA is TGTGCCAGCAGTTTAGAGAGCGGGAGGACCTTATACAATGAGCAGTTCTTC.